Below are 22 T cell receptor beta chains sequenced from a single sample in a study of siplizumab effects on memory and regulatory T cells. The method was immunoSEQ multiplex PCR; TCRdb's version includes in-frame clones alone and lacks a portion of them. This repertoire shows around 86,000 clones, roughly 94% found once; its top ten account for less than 0.4%. Sample: non-Treg CD4+ T cells sorted from blood. The receptors were sampled from a human donor in good health.

This chain uses TRBV14 with TRBJ2-2; D is undetermined. Germline V gene sequence: CDR1 SGHDN, CDR2 FVKESK. V gave up 4 bases and J gave up 3 bases, with 6 bases separating them. The CDR3 contains 13 residues. CDR3 region: CASSPSDTGELFF. CDR3 bases: TGTGCCAGCAGCCCCTCGGACACCGGGGAGCTGTTTTTT.

The CDR3 coding sequence is TGTGCCAGCAGCTTATCCAGAAACACTGAAGCTTTCTTT. Translated, it gives CASSLSRNTEAFF. The chain recombines TRBV7-2 with TRBJ1-1, with no clear D. The CDR3 loop spans 13 amino acids. V lost 2 bases, J lost 2 bases, and 6 bases lay in between. Germline assignment: CDR1 SGHTA and CDR2 FQGNSA. The complete variable domain, with remaining parts taken from reference TRBV7-2 and TRBJ1-1, reads GAGVSQSPSNKVTEKGKDVELRCDPISGHTALYWYRQSLGQGLEFLIYFQGNSAPDKSGLPSDRFSAERTGGSVSTLTIQRTQQEDSAVYLCASSLSRNTEAFFGQGTRLTVV.

V usage is TRBV5-1 and J usage is TRBJ1-2; weak D call: TRBD1 (6 bases). CDR1 SGHRS and CDR2 YFSETQ come from the germline V gene. The CDR3 has 16 amino acids. V lost 0 bases and J lost 4, with 16 bases in between. The CDR3 DNA is TGCGCCAGCAGCTTGGTAGGGGGAGACAGTAGCTATGGCTACACCTTC. Translated: CASSLVGGDSSYGYTF.

This chain links TRBV14 with TRBJ2-5; 10 nucleotides agree with TRBD2. J was trimmed by 5 bases and V by 4 bases; bases with no gene match: 4. Germline V gene data show CDR1 as SGHDN and CDR2 as FVKESK. The CDR3 loop spans 14 amino acids. The CDR3 reads CASSPGLAVETQYF. DNA for the CDR3: TGTGCCAGCAGCCCCGGACTAGCGGTCGAGACCCAGTACTTC.

The chain combines TRBV9 with TRBJ1-1, with D possibly TRBD1 on 5 matching bases. Trimming removed 0 bases at V and 1 base at J, with 10 bases between. CDR3 length: 15 residues. Germline CDR1 SGDLS, CDR2 YYNGEE. The CDR3 bases are TGTGCCAGCAGCGTAGGGTCAGGGACGAACACTGAAGCTTTCTTT. Translating it yields CASSVGSGTNTEAFF.

The chain couples TRBV7-3 to TRBJ2-3; D is perhaps TRBD2 (6 bases). Looked up from germline, CDR1 is SGHTA and CDR2 is FQGTGA. V was shortened by 5 bases and J by 2 bases, with 17 bases between the two germline ends. This CDR3 has 16 amino acids. CDR3 nucleotides: TGTGCCAGCAGCCGGTTCGCCGGGGGTTTCACAGATACGCAGTATTTT. It specifies CASSRFAGGFTDTQYF.

The chain employs TRBV7-9 and TRBJ1-1; D may be TRBD1 (5 bases). Germline V gene data show CDR1 as SEHNR and CDR2 as FQNEAQ (reference sequence). The CDR3 loop spans 14 amino acids. V lost 5 bases and J lost 6, with 16 bases in between. The CDR3 DNA sequence: TGTGCCAGCAGCCTACCGGTGGGGGGGTCTGAAGCTTTCTTT. It specifies CASSLPVGGSEAFF. The full variable domain, its missing parts supplied by reference TRBV7-9 and TRBJ1-1, is DTGVSQNPRHKITKRGQNVTFRCDPISEHNRLYWYRQTLGQGPEFLTYFQNEAQLEKSRLLSDRFSAERPKGSFSTLEIQRTEQGDSAMYLCASSLPVGGSEAFFGQGTRLTVV.

The chain recombines TRBV7-2 with TRBJ1-5; D is unclear. Germline lookup yields CDR1 SGHTA and CDR2 FQGNSA. The CDR3 runs to 13 residues. V was shortened by 5 bases and J by 3 bases, with 8 bases between the two germline ends. The chain's CDR3 is CASSRVFNQPQHF. CDR3 DNA sequence: TGTGCCAGCAGCCGGGTTTTCAATCAGCCCCAGCATTTT.

V and J are TRBV4-1 and TRBJ2-7, with D maybe TRBD2 (6 bases). This CDR3 is 14 amino acids long. CDR1 and CDR2 (germline): MGHRA, YSYEKL. Trimming took off 6 bases at V and 0 bases at J, with 12 bases between the two ends. Here the CDR3 reads CASRTGLNSYEQYF. In nucleotides, the CDR3 is TGCGCCAGCAGGACGGGACTTAACTCCTACGAGCAGTACTTC.

The V gene is TRBV9, the J gene TRBJ1-1, with D uncertain. This CDR3 is built from 15 residues. Germline values: CDR1 SGDLS, CDR2 YYNGEE. V was clipped by 3 bases and J by 0 bases, with 12 bases between them. In DNA form, the CDR3 reads TGTGCCAGCAGCGACAACCCGCTCATGAACACTGAAGCTTTCTTT. Residues: CASSDNPLMNTEAFF. The full variable domain, completed using reference TRBV9 and TRBJ1-1, is DSGVTQTPKHLITATGQRVTLRCSPRSGDLSVYWYQQSLDQGLQFLIQYYNGEERAKGNILERFSAQQFPDLHSELNLSSLELGDSALYFCASSDNPLMNTEAFFGQGTRLTVV.

The rearrangement uses TRBV13 and TRBJ2-2; no definite D call. The germline gives CDR1 PRHDT, CDR2 FYEKMQ (reference sequence). This CDR3 comprises 16 residues. The V gene lost 6 bases and the J gene lost 4 bases, with 18 bases spanning the gap. DNA of the CDR3: TGTGCCAGCAGGGATAACGTTAAGCGCCGCACCGGGGAGCTGTTTTTT. Translation: CASRDNVKRRTGELFF.

The V call is TRBV2, the J call TRBJ1-3, with D uncertain. The CDR3 covers 14 residues. Germline CDR1 SNHLY, CDR2 FYNNEI. Trimming stripped 1 base from V and 0 bases from J, with 4 bases between. CDR3 DNA sequence: TGTGCCAGCAGTGAAGGTCTCTCTGGAAACACCATATATTTT. This codes for CASSEGLSGNTIYF.

This clone was seen a handful of times. This rearrangement joins TRBV6-1 to TRBJ1-1, with D perhaps TRBD1 (5 bases). Looked up from germline, CDR1 is MNHNS and CDR2 is SASEGT. CDR3 length: 12 amino acids. The V end lost 8 bases, the J end lost 3 bases, and 10 bases lay between the germline ends. CDR3 protein: CASLRGDTEAFF. CDR3 in DNA: TGTGCCAGCCTGCGAGGGGACACTGAAGCTTTCTTT.

The chain has TRBV6-6 and TRBJ1-5; 11 bases are shared with TRBD1. Germline V gene lookup returns CDR1 MNHNY and CDR2 SVGAGI (reference sequence). The CDR3 length is 15 residues. V shed 2 bases, J shed 5 bases, and the junction held 2 bases outside the gene matches. CDR3 nucleotide sequence: TGTGCCAGCAGTTACCCGGGACAGGGGGATCAGCCCCAGCATTTT. Translated, it gives CASSYPGQGDQPQHF.

The rearrangement uses TRBV18 and TRBJ1-2; D possibly corresponds to TRBD1 (5 bases). Germline V gene lookup returns CDR1 KGHSH and CDR2 LQKENI. V lost 2 bases to trimming and J lost 4 bases, with 11 bases between them. The CDR3 runs 14 residues. Here the CDR3 reads CASSPSDTSYGYTF. For the CDR3, the DNA is TGTGCCAGCTCACCATCGGACACCAGCTATGGCTACACCTTC. The variable domain in full, completed from reference TRBV18 and TRBJ1-2, reads NAGVMQNPRHLVRRRGQEARLRCSPMKGHSHVYWYRQLPEEGLKFMVYLQKENIIDESGMPKERFSAEFPKEGPSILRIQQVVRGDSAAYFCASSPSDTSYGYTFGSGTRLTVV.

The chain has TRBV9 and TRBJ1-5; D remains ambiguous. This CDR3 spans 16 amino acids. V lost 6 bases and J lost 1, with 17 bases in between. Germline assignment: CDR1 SGDLS and CDR2 YYNGEE. CDR3 bases: TGTGCCAGCAAAAGACGAAGGCCTGCGAGCAATCAGCCCCAGCATTTT. It codes for CASKRRRPASNQPQHF.

The chain couples TRBV14 to TRBJ2-7, with D perhaps matching TRBD1 (5 bases). The germline CDR1 and CDR2 sequences are SGHDN and FVKESK. The length of the CDR3 is 13 residues. Trimming left V 2 bases short and J 2 bases short, with 7 bases between. The CDR3 loop is CASSQTGTYEQYF. The CDR3 coding sequence is TGTGCCAGCAGCCAAACAGGTACCTACGAGCAGTACTTC.

The chain joins TRBV12-5 to TRBJ2-5; either TRBD1 or TRBD2 may supply D (5 bases each). Germline lookup yields CDR1 LGHNT and CDR2 FRNRAP. The CDR3 has 14 residues. V lost 7 bases, J lost 4 bases, and 16 bases lay in between. CDR3: CASAGHTRGETQYF. In nucleotides, the CDR3 is TGTGCTAGTGCCGGACATACGAGGGGAGAGACCCAGTACTTC.

This chain links TRBV29-1 with TRBJ2-2; TRBD1 matches 7 bases. This CDR3 spans 14 amino acids. J gave up 0 bases and V 6 bases, and 4 bases lay outside the gene matches. CDR1 SQVTM and CDR2 ANQGSEA come from the germline V gene. CDR3 coding DNA: TGCAGCGTAACGGGACAGCCGAACACCGGGGAGCTGTTTTTT. This encodes CSVTGQPNTGELFF.

CDR3 region: CASSLGGGYGYTF. In DNA, the CDR3 is TGTGCCAGCAGCTTAGGGGGAGGCTATGGCTACACCTTC. The V gene is TRBV7-6, the J gene TRBJ1-2; no clear D gene. CDR1 and CDR2 (germline): SGHVS, FNYEAQ. This CDR3 is 13 amino acids long. V gave up 1 base and J gave up 4 bases, with 7 bases separating them.

The chain carries TRBV19 and TRBJ2-1; D unresolved. V was shortened by 3 bases and J by 9 bases, with 12 bases between the two germline ends. Germline values: CDR1 LNHDA, CDR2 SQIVND (reference sequence). CDR3 length: 13 residues. The CDR3 region is CASSIGWGGEQFF. In DNA form, the CDR3 reads TGTGCCAGTAGTATCGGGTGGGGTGGTGAGCAGTTCTTC.

The genes are TRBV6-5 and TRBJ1-2; TRBD1 aligns across 8 bases. Germline CDR1 is MNHEY and CDR2 is SVGAGI. The junction had 8 bases not matched to a gene; V was cut back by 5 bases and J by 12 bases. This CDR3 is built from 12 residues. Here the CDR3 DNA reads TGTGCCAGCAGTAAGCGGACAGGGCCCGACACCTTC. It specifies CASSKRTGPDTF.